The present T cell receptor beta chain was sequenced within a study of cytomegalovirus exposure and HLA in healthy donors. General study results and limits: For TCR beta chains, V- and J-gene trimming was later linked to a missense DCLRE1C variant. An analysis done earlier found most TCR beta V segments productive about 90% or about 30% of the time.

The CDR3 extends over 13 amino acids. V was trimmed by 3 bases and J by 3 bases, leaving 8 bases between them. The germline V gene encodes CDR1 SNHLY and CDR2 FYNNEI. A note on this clone: What it recognizes is unknown.

All donors participated as healthy donors of bone marrow. In the PCR, 60 Vbeta and 13 Jbeta primers were used. Here immunoSEQ multiplex PCR was the method, and the copy in TCRdb shows in-frame clones only, minus some. The table shows over 85,000 clones, with around 71% occurring only once. The chain has TRBV2 and TRBJ1-1; D might be TRBD1 (5 bases). The clonotype comes from a man in his thirties or forties in good health and CMV-seronegative. Sequences were obtained from PBMCs. The DNA of the CDR3 is TGTGCCAGCAGTGATGGGGGGGACACTGAAGCTTTCTTT. Translating gives CASSDGGDTEAFF. Looking up the rest from reference TRBV2 and TRBJ1-1 gives the full variable domain: EPEVTQTPSHQVTQMGQEVILRCVPISNHLYFYWYRQILGQKVEFLVSFYNNEISEKSEIFDDQFSVERPDGSNFTLKIRSTKLEDSAMYFCASSDGGDTEAFFGQGTRLTVV.